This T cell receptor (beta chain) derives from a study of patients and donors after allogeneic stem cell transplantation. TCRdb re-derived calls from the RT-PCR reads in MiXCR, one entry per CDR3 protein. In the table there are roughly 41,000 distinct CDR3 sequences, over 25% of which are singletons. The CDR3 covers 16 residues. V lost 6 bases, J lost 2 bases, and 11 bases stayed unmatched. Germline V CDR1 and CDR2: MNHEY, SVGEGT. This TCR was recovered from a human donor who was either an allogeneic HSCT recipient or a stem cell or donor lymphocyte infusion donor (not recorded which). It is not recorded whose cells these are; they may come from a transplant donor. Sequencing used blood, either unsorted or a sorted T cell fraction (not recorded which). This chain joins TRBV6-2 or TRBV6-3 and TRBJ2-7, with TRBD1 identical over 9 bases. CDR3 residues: CASSSHRGRGTYEQYF. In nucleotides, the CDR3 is TGTGCCAGCAGCTCTCACAGGGGGCGCGGAACCTACGAGCAGTACTTC.